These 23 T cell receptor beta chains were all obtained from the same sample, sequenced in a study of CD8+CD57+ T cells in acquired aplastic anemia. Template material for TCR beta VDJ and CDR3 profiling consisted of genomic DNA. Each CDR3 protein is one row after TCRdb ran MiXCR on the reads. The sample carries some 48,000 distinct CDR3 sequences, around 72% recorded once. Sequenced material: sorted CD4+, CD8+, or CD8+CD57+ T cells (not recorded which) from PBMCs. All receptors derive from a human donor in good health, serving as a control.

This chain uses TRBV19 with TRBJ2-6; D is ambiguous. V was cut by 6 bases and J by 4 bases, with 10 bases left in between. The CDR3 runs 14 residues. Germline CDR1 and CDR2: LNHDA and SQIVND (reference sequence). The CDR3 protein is CASRNTGGANVLTF. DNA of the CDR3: TGTGCCAGTAGAAACACGGGCGGGGCCAACGTCCTGACTTTC.

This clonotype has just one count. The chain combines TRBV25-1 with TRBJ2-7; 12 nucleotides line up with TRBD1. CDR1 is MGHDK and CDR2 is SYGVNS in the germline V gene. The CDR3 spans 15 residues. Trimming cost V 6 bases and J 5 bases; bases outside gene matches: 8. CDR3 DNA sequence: TGTGCCAGCAGCCTGGGGACAGGGGGCAATGACGAGCAGTACTTC. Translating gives CASSLGTGGNDEQYF.

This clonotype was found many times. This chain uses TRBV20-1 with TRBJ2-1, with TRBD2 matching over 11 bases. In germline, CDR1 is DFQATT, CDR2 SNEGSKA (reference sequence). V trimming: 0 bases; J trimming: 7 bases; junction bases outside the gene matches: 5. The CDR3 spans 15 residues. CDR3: CSARDTSGGMNEQFF. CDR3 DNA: TGCAGTGCTAGAGATACTAGCGGGGGAATGAATGAGCAGTTCTTC.

As DNA, the CDR3 is TGTGCCAGCAGCGTCGGGGTGGGGTACCAAGAGACCCAGTACTTC. Translating gives CASSVGVGYQETQYF. The chain recombines TRBV9 with TRBJ2-5, with D maybe TRBD2 (5 bases). Germline V gene data show CDR1 as SGDLS and CDR2 as YYNGEE. This CDR3 spans 15 amino acids. Trimming cost V 2 bases and J 0 bases, with 11 bases left between them.

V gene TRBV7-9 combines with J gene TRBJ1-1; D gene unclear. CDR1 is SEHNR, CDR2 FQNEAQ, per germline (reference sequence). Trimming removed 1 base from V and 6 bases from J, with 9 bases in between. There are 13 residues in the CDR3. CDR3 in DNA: TGTGCCAGCAGCTTAGTAAATGGGGCTGAAGCTTTCTTT. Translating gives CASSLVNGAEAFF. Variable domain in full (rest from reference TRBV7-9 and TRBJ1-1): DTGVSQNPRHKITKRGQNVTFRCDPISEHNRLYWYRQTLGQGPEFLTYFQNEAQLEKSRLLSDRFSAERPKGSFSTLEIQRTEQGDSAMYLCASSLVNGAEAFFGQGTRLTVV.

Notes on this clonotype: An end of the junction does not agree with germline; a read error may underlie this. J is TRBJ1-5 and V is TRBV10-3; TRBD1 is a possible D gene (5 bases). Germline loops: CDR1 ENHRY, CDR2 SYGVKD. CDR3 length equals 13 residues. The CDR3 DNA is TGTGTCATCAGTGAGGACACTTATCAGCCCCAGCATTTT. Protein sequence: CVISEDTYQPQHF.

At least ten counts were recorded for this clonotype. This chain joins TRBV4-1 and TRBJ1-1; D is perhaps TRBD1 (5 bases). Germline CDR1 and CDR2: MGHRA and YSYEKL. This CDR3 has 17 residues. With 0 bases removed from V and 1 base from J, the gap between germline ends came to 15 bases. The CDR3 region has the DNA TGCGCCAGCAGCCAAGAGGGTCGGGGCAGGAGGAACACTGAAGCTTTCTTT. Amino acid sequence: CASSQEGRGRRNTEAFF.

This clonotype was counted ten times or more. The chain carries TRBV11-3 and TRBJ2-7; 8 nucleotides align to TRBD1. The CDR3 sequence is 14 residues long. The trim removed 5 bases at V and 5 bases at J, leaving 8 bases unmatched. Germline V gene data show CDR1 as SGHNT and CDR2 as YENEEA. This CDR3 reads CASSPRTGPHEQYF. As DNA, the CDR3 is TGTGCCAGCAGCCCCCGGACAGGGCCCCACGAGCAGTACTTC.

The DNA for the CDR3 is TGCAGCGTCGAATTAGACCCGGGGCCCAACAATGAGCAGTTCTTC. Amino acid sequence: CSVELDPGPNNEQFF. The V and J genes are TRBV29-1 and TRBJ2-1; D may be TRBD1 or TRBD2 (5 bases each). V was clipped by 6 bases and J by 5 bases, with 20 bases between them. Germline V gives CDR1 SQVTM, CDR2 ANQGSEA. The CDR3 is 15 residues long.

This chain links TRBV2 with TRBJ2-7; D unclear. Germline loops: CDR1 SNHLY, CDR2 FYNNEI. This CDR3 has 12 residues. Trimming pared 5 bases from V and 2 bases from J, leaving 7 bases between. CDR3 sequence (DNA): TGTGCCAGCAGTCCGGTTGCCTACGAGCAGTACTTC. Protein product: CASSPVAYEQYF.

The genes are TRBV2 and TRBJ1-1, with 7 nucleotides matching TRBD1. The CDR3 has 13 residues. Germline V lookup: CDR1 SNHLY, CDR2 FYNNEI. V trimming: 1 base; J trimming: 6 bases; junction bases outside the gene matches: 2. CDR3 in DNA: TGTGCCAGCAGTGAAGAGGGGGCAGCTGAAGCTTTCTTT. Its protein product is CASSEEGAAEAFF. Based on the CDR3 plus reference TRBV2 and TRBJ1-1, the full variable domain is EPEVTQTPSHQVTQMGQEVILRCVPISNHLYFYWYRQILGQKVEFLVSFYNNEISEKSEIFDDQFSVERPDGSNFTLKIRSTKLEDSAMYFCASSEEGAAEAFFGQGTRLTVV.

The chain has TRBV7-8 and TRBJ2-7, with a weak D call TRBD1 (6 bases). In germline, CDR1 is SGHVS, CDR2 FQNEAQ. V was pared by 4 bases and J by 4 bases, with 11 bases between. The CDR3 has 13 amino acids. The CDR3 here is CASSSSQGYEQYF. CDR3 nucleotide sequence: TGTGCCAGCAGCTCATCCCAGGGGTACGAGCAGTACTTC.

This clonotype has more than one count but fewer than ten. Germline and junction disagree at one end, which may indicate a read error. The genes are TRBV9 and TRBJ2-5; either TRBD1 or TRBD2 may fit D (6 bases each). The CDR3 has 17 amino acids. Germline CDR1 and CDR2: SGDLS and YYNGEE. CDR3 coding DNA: TGTGCCGGCAGCGTAGAAGGGGGGCGGGACCCTCGAGAGACCCAGTGCTTC. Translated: CAGSVEGGRDPRETQCF.

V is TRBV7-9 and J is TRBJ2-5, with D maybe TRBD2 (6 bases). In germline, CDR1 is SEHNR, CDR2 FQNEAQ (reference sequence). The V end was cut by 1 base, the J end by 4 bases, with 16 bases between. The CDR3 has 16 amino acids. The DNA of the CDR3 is TGTGCCAGCAGCTTAGTCGGGGGAGGCAATGGAGAGACCCAGTACTTC. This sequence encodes CASSLVGGGNGETQYF.

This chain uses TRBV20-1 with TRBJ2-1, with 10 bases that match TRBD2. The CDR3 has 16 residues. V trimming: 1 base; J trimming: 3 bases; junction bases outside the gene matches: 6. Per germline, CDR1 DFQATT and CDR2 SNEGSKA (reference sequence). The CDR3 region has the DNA TGCAGTGCTAGAGGACTTGGGACTAGCGTCTACAATGAGCAGTTCTTC. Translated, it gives CSARGLGTSVYNEQFF.

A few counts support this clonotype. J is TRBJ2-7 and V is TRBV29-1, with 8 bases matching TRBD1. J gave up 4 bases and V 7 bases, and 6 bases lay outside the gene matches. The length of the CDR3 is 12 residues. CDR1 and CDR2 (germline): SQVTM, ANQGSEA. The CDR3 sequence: CSAGTGNYEQYF. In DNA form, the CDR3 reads TGCAGCGCCGGGACAGGAAATTACGAGCAGTACTTC.

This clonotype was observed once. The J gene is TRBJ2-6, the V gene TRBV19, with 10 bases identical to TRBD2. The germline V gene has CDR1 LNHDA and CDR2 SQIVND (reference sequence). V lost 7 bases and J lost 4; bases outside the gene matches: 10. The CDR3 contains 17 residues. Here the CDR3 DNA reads TGTGCCAGTACCCCGTCTAGCGGGGGAACCGGGGCCAACGTCCTGACTTTC. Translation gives CASTPSSGGTGANVLTF. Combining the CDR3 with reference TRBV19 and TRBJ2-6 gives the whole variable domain DGGITQSPKYLFRKEGQNVTLSCEQNLNHDAMYWYRQDPGQGLRLIYYSQIVNDFQKGDIAEGYSVSREKKESFPLTVTSAQKNPTAFYLCASTPSSGGTGANVLTFGAGSRLTVL.

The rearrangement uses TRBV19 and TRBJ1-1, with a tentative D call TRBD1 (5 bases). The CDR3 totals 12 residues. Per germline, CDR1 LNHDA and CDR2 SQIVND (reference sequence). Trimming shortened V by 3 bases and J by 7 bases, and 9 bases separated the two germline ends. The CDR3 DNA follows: TGTGCCAGTAGTATTATCCAGGGTGAAGCTTTCTTT. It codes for CASSIIQGEAFF.

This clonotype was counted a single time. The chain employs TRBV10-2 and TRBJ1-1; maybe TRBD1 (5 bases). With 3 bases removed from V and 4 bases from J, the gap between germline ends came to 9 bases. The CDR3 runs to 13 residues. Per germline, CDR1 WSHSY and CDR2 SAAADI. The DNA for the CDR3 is TGCGCCAGCAGTGAAAGGGGAGCCACTGAAGCTTTCTTT. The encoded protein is CASSERGATEAFF.

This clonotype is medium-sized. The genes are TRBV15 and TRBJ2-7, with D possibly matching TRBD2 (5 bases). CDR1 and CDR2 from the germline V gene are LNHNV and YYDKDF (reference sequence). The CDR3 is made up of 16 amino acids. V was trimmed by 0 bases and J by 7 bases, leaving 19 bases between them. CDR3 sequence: CATSRDRGSGIVEQYF. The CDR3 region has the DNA TGTGCCACCAGCAGAGATAGAGGGAGTGGGATTGTAGAGCAGTACTTC.

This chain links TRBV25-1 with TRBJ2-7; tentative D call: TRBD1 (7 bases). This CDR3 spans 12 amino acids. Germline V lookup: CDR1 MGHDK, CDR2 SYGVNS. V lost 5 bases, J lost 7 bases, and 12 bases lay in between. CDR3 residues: CASSYAGGEQYF. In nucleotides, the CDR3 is TGTGCCAGCAGTTACGCAGGGGGGGAGCAGTACTTC.

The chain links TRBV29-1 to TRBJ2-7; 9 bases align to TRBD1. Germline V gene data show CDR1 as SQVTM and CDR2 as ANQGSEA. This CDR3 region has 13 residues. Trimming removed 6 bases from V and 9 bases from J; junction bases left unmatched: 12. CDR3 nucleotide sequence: TGCAGCGTGGGCCCGGGACAGGGCGTCGGGCAGTACTTC. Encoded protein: CSVGPGQGVGQYF.

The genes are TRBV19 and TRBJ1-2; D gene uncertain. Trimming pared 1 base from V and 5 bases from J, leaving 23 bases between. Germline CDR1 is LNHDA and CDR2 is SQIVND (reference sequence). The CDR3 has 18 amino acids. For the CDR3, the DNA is TGTGCCAGTAGTATAGTATCCTTCCCCTGGCAGAATGTGTATGGCTACACCTTC. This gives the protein CASSIVSFPWQNVYGYTF.